The rows below give T cell receptor beta chains drawn from one sample of a study of blood T cell repertoires in COVID-19. The assay was immunoSEQ multiplex PCR, and TCRdb's table has in-frame clones only and misses some. The data contain about 68,000 clones, roughly 86% of them singletons. The material sequenced was peripheral blood. Receptors originate from a man in his fifties or sixties with acute or convalescent COVID-19. CDR3s include the opening cysteine and the closing phenylalanine or tryptophan. A D gene is named only where the DNA matches it firmly. Clone size is shown for a subset of rows, as once, few, many or a class of expanded clone.

V	D	J	size	DNA	CDR3
TRBV5-1	.	TRBJ1-2	.	TGCGCCAGCAGCCCCCAGGTTAACTATGGCTACACCTTC	CASSPQVNYGYTF
TRBV2	.	TRBJ1-2	.	TGTGCCAGCTGGACAACTAACTATGGCTACACCTTC	CASWTTNYGYTF
TRBV7-7	TRBD2	TRBJ2-1	.	TGTGCTAGCAGCTTCCGTGCGGGAGGGTACAATGAGCAGTTCTTC	CASSFRAGGYNEQFF
TRBV7-8	.	TRBJ1-1	few	TGTGCCAGCAGTTCCGGGATTGAAGCTTTCTTT	CASSSGIEAFF
TRBV7-3	.	TRBJ2-3	.	TGTGCCAGCAGCACACGACTCGAAGGCACAGATACGCAGTATTTT	CASSTRLEGTDTQYF
TRBV7-8	.	TRBJ2-1	.	TGTGCCAGCAGCTTAGCATTTTTCGGGGGAGTCGATGAGCAGTTCTTC	CASSLAFFGGVDEQFF
TRBV6-1	.	TRBJ2-7	.	TGTGCCAGCAGTGAAGGGTACTCCCTATACGAGCAGTACTTC	CASSEGYSLYEQYF
TRBV19	TRBD2	TRBJ2-1	.	TGTGCCAGTAGTACCAGCGGGGGGATATACAATGAGCAGTTCTTC	CASSTSGGIYNEQFF
TRBV2	TRBD1	TRBJ2-3	many	TGTGCCAGCAGTGACCACGGGACAGGGTACACAGATACGCAGTATTTT	CASSDHGTGYTDTQYF
TRBV28	TRBD1	TRBJ1-2	.	TGTGCCAGCAGGGGACAGGGTTCCGACTATGGCTACACCTTC	CASRGQGSDYGYTF
TRBV19	.	TRBJ2-1	.	TGTGCCAGTAGTATAGCGTGGCTTTACAATGAGCAGTTCTTC	CASSIAWLYNEQFF
TRBV9	.	TRBJ1-1	.	TGTGCCAGCAGCCTAATCCGGGTGAACACTGAAGCTTTCTTT	CASSLIRVNTEAFF
TRBV21-1	.	TRBJ1-2	.	TGTGCCAGCAGCAGATTGTGGGGGAGGGTTGGCTACACCTTC	CASSRLWGRVGYTF
TRBV9	TRBD2	TRBJ2-3	.	TGTGCCAGCAGTGTTATAGCGGGAGGGTCAGATACGCAGTATTTT	CASSVIAGGSDTQYF
TRBV4-2	.	TRBJ1-3	.	TGTGCCAGCAGCCAAGAAGCCACAGGGTTCACTGGAAACACCATATATTTT	CASSQEATGFTGNTIYF
TRBV25-1	.	TRBJ2-2	.	TGTGCCAGCAGTGTCGTACAGGGGGGGCTCTGGAACACCGGGGAGCTGTTTTTT	CASSVVQGGLWNTGELFF
TRBV30	.	TRBJ1-6	.	TGTGCCTGGAGCTCCGGGAGCTCCTATAATTCACCCCTCCACTTT	CAWSSGSSYNSPLHF
TRBV10-1	.	TRBJ2-7	few	TGCGCCAGCAGTGAGTCCCAGGGCGCCGGGCAGTACTTC	CASSESQGAGQYF
TRBV11-1	TRBD1	TRBJ2-7	.	TGTGCCAGCAGCTTAGGCCGGGACAGGGGGTACGAGCAGTACTTC	CASSLGRDRGYEQYF
TRBV12-3/TRBV12-4	.	TRBJ1-5	.	TGTGCCAGCAGTTTTAAAGGGGGTCAGCCCCAGCATTTT	CASSFKGGQPQHF
TRBV18	TRBD1	TRBJ1-5	.	TGTGCCAGCTCAGTAGACAGGGACGAGCCCCAGCATTTT	CASSVDRDEPQHF
TRBV27	.	TRBJ1-1	.	TGTGCCAGCATGAACAGGGACACTGAAGCTTTCTTT	CASMNRDTEAFF
TRBV28	TRBD2	TRBJ2-3	once	TGTGCCAGCAGTTATAGCGGGCGTAGCACAGATACGCAGTATTTT	CASSYSGRSTDTQYF
TRBV24-1	TRBD2	TRBJ2-3	.	TGTGCCACCAGTTGGGGACTAGCGGGGGCCCGCCCCGCCGCAGATACGCAGTATTTT	CATSWGLAGARPAADTQYF
TRBV7-2	TRBD2	TRBJ2-3	.	TGTGCCAGCAGCCACACTAGCGGGCTCAATACGCAGTATTTT	CASSHTSGLNTQYF
TRBV29-1	TRBD1	TRBJ1-2	.	TGCAGCGTGTCTGACAGGGGGCCTGGAGGGGCTGGCTACACCTTC	CSVSDRGPGGAGYTF
TRBV7-6	.	TRBJ2-2	few	TGTGCCAGCAGCTCCCTCCCGGGTAGCACCGGGGAGCTGTTTTTT	CASSSLPGSTGELFF
TRBV4-1	.	TRBJ2-7	.	TGCGCCAGCAGCCAACGCATGGGGGGCTACGAGCAGTACTTC	CASSQRMGGYEQYF
TRBV5-5	TRBD1	TRBJ2-1	few	TGTGCCAGCAGCCACCACCCTGGGACAGGGGTTGGACGTGAGCAGTTCTTC	CASSHHPGTGVGREQFF
TRBV9	.	TRBJ1-1	.	TGTGCCAGCAGCGCGGGTAGGGGTAAAGGCACTGAAGCTTTCTTT	CASSAGRGKGTEAFF
TRBV6-5	TRBD1	TRBJ2-7	.	TGTGCCAGCAGGAGTGGACAGGTTCTGGGCGAGCAGTACTTC	CASRSGQVLGEQYF
TRBV30	.	TRBJ1-1	once	TGTGCCTGGAGGGGGGGAGGCACTGAAGCTTTCTTT	CAWRGGGTEAFF
TRBV6-6	TRBD1	TRBJ1-5	.	TGTGCCAGCAGTAGAATACAGGGGTATAGCAATCAGCCCCAGCATTTT	CASSRIQGYSNQPQHF
TRBV19	.	TRBJ2-3	.	TGTGCCAGTAGTATAGCCGGGAACGCAGATACGCAGTATTTT	CASSIAGNADTQYF
TRBV11-2	.	TRBJ1-2	.	TGTGCCAGCAGCCACATTAACTATGGCTACACCTTC	CASSHINYGYTF
TRBV6-1	.	TRBJ1-5	.	TGTGCCAGCAGTGAAACACGACAGTTCAATCAGCCCCAGCATTTT	CASSETRQFNQPQHF